The 18 T cell receptor beta chains given below trace back to one sample, sequenced in a study of fetal regulatory T cell absence and autoimmunity. Assay used: immunoSEQ multiplex PCR; TCRdb lists only in-frame clones, some missing. The sample shows some 44,000 clones, about 79% of them seen only once. Source material: cord blood. The receptors here all came from a newborn boy with IPEX syndrome.

This chain links TRBV6-5 with TRBJ1-5, with 8 bases identical to TRBD1. Germline loops: CDR1 MNHEY, CDR2 SVGAGI. The CDR3 runs to 14 residues. V lost 6 bases and J lost 2; bases outside the gene matches: 3. In DNA, the CDR3 is TGTGCCAGCAGCCCGGGACAGGGCAATCAGCCCCAGCATTTT. It codes for CASSPGQGNQPQHF.

This chain connects TRBV10-3 to TRBJ2-3; weak D call: TRBD1 (5 bases). The CDR3 runs to 13 residues. Trimming left V 4 bases short and J 6 bases short, with 11 bases between. Germline lookup yields CDR1 ENHRY and CDR2 SYGVKD. The CDR3 sequence is CAISGQKVDTQYF. The CDR3, as DNA: TGTGCCATCAGTGGACAGAAAGTGGATACGCAGTATTTT.

This chain uses TRBV6-5 with TRBJ1-5; maybe TRBD1 (6 bases). The V gene's germline CDR1 is MNHEY and CDR2 SVGAGI. There are 13 residues in the CDR3. V shed 2 bases and J shed 4 bases, with 6 bases lying between them. Here the CDR3 reads CASSYGTNQPQHF. CDR3 coding DNA: TGTGCCAGCAGTTACGGGACAAATCAGCCCCAGCATTTT.

This clone was counted a few times. The chain joins TRBV2 to TRBJ2-7; no firm D call. Trimming removed 7 bases from V and 3 bases from J, with 13 bases in between. CDR3 length equals 13 residues. CDR1 is SNHLY and CDR2 is FYNNEI in the germline V gene. CDR3 sequence reads: CASKLENYYEQYF. In DNA form, the CDR3 reads TGTGCCAGCAAGCTGGAGAATTACTACGAGCAGTACTTC.

This clone was found once. CDR3 in DNA: TGCAGCGTTTCTCGATACTTTGCAGGGGTCTACGAGCAGTACTTC. Translation: CSVSRYFAGVYEQYF. The V call is TRBV29-1, the J call TRBJ2-7; the D gene is possibly TRBD1 (6 bases). The CDR3 extends over 15 amino acids. V was cut by 5 bases and J by 3 bases, with 20 bases left in between. Germline V gene sequence: CDR1 SQVTM, CDR2 ANQGSEA.

In its sample, this clone was seen a few times. J is TRBJ2-7 and V is TRBV5-4, with 7 nucleotides matching TRBD1. From germline, CDR1 is SGHNT and CDR2 YYREEE (reference sequence). Germline trimming cut 4 bases from V and 1 base from J; bases unmatched to any gene: 5. This CDR3 is built from 14 residues. The chain's CDR3 is CASSPQTGSYEQYF. The CDR3 nucleotides read TGTGCCAGCAGCCCCCAGACAGGGTCCTACGAGCAGTACTTC.

This clone was seen a few times. V and J are TRBV13 and TRBJ2-7, with 9 bases aligning to TRBD2. Germline V gives CDR1 PRHDT, CDR2 FYEKMQ (reference sequence). V was pared by 5 bases and J by 0 bases, with 5 bases of the junction left unmatched. This CDR3 is built from 15 residues. CDR3 nucleotide sequence: TGTGCCAGCAGCATCAGACTAGCGGCCTCCTACGAGCAGTACTTC. Amino acid sequence: CASSIRLAASYEQYF.

The chain couples TRBV9 to TRBJ1-3, with unresolved D. Germline CDR1 SGDLS, CDR2 YYNGEE. The CDR3 consists of 16 residues. Trimming pared 0 bases from V and 0 bases from J, leaving 10 bases between. The chain's CDR3 is CASSVDSLLSGNTIYF. The CDR3 DNA is TGTGCCAGCAGCGTAGACAGTCTCCTCTCTGGAAACACCATATATTTT.

The chain uses TRBV11-2 and TRBJ2-5; 7 bases agree with TRBD1. J was trimmed by 1 base and V by 5 bases; bases with no gene match: 1. CDR3 size: 13 residues. Germline assignment: CDR1 SGHAT and CDR2 FQNNGV. CDR3 coding DNA: TGTGCCAGCAGCCGGACAGGCCAAGAGACCCAGTACTTC. Translating it yields CASSRTGQETQYF.

V is TRBV4-3 and J is TRBJ1-1, with 8 bases aligning to TRBD1. The ends lost 0 bases at V and 1 base at J; junction bases unmatched: 1. CDR3 length: 15 residues. The V gene's germline CDR1 is LGHNA and CDR2 YSLEER. The CDR3 sequence: CASSQDGTGNTEAFF. The CDR3 nucleotides are TGCGCCAGCAGCCAAGATGGGACAGGGAACACTGAAGCTTTCTTT.

The chain has TRBV7-2 and TRBJ2-1; D remains ambiguous. CDR1 and CDR2 (germline): SGHTA, FQGNSA. The CDR3 is made up of 12 amino acids. V dropped 1 base and J dropped 3 bases, with 1 base sitting between them. The CDR3 coding sequence is TGTGCCAGCAGCTTAGACTACAATGAGCAGTTCTTC. Protein product: CASSLDYNEQFF.

V is TRBV9 and J is TRBJ1-1, with TRBD1 identical over 8 bases. The germline CDR1 and CDR2 sequences are SGDLS and YYNGEE. V dropped 0 bases and J dropped 6; count of bases not matched to a gene: 1. CDR3 length: 13 amino acids. CDR3 protein: CASSVAGGPEAFF. The CDR3 nucleotides are TGTGCCAGCAGCGTAGCAGGGGGCCCTGAAGCTTTCTTT.

Here the CDR3 reads CASSPLGSGNEQFF. CDR3 nucleotide sequence: TGCGCCAGCAGCCCGCTTGGGAGCGGCAATGAGCAGTTCTTC. The rearrangement uses TRBV4-1 and TRBJ2-1, with a weak D call TRBD2 (5 bases). The CDR3 is 14 amino acids. The germline V and J ends were trimmed by 4 bases and 6 bases, with 13 bases remaining between them. Germline-derived CDR1 and CDR2 are MGHRA and YSYEKL.

The CDR3 nucleotides are TGTGCCAGCAGCGTCGCCGGGACAGGGGCTAACTATGGCTACACCTTC. Residues: CASSVAGTGANYGYTF. The chain employs TRBV9 and TRBJ1-2; 10 bases are shared with TRBD1. Germline V gene data show CDR1 as SGDLS and CDR2 as YYNGEE. The ends lost 2 bases at V and 0 bases at J; junction bases unmatched: 4. The CDR3 consists of 16 residues.

V is TRBV5-1 and J is TRBJ2-7; 7 bases are a match to TRBD1. This CDR3 spans 15 amino acids. Germline V CDR1 and CDR2: SGHRS, YFSETQ. The V gene end was trimmed by 3 bases and the J gene end by 7 bases; junction bases not matched to a gene: 13. CDR3 nucleotides: TGCGCCAGCAGCTCCCGACAGGGTCTCGTGAAGGAGCAGTACTTC. It encodes CASSSRQGLVKEQYF.

The J gene is TRBJ2-4, the V gene TRBV19; TRBD2 aligns across 8 bases. Germline V gene sequence: CDR1 LNHDA, CDR2 SQIVND (reference sequence). CDR3 length: 15 residues. The V segment lost 4 bases and the J segment 0 bases; nucleotides outside the gene matches: 2. CDR3 sequence: CASSRTSLAKNIQYF. CDR3 DNA: TGTGCCAGTAGTAGGACTAGCTTAGCCAAAAACATTCAGTACTTC.

There are a few counts of this clone. The chain carries TRBV2 and TRBJ1-6; unclear D gene. Trimming removed 1 base at V and 6 bases at J, with 10 bases between. The CDR3 length is 15 residues. Per the germline V gene, CDR1 is SNHLY and CDR2 is FYNNEI. The CDR3 region is CASSEDTMGNSPLHF. As DNA, the CDR3 is TGTGCCAGCAGTGAAGATACGATGGGTAATTCACCCCTCCACTTT.

The chain joins TRBV27 to TRBJ1-2, with TRBD1 as a possible D gene (6 bases). This CDR3 spans 15 amino acids. Trimming shortened V by 3 bases and J by 4 bases, and 15 bases separated the two germline ends. The germline gives CDR1 MNHEY, CDR2 SMNVEV (reference sequence). This chain's CDR3 is CASSFQWGGPYGYTF. The CDR3 DNA follows: TGTGCCAGCAGTTTCCAGTGGGGGGGCCCCTATGGCTACACCTTC.